The 10 T cell receptor beta chains below were found in one sample sequenced in a study of T cell changes during pregnancy in multiple sclerosis. The assay was immunoSEQ multiplex PCR, and TCRdb's table has in-frame clones only and misses some. The data contain 70,000 or so clones, under 95% of them singletons. Sequenced here: peripheral blood, sampled in the third trimester of pregnancy. Source of these receptors: a female donor with multiple sclerosis, enrolled in a pregnancy study.

This clone appeared a single time. CDR3: CASSLEGRGAYEQYF. In DNA form, the CDR3 reads TGTGCCAGCAGCTTAGAGGGGCGGGGAGCCTACGAGCAGTACTTC. This rearrangement joins TRBV11-2 to TRBJ2-7; weak D call: TRBD2 (6 bases). This CDR3 region has 15 residues. Trimming removed 0 bases from V and 2 bases from J, with 11 bases in between. The germline CDR1 and CDR2 sequences are SGHAT and FQNNGV. Drawing the rest from reference TRBV11-2 and TRBJ2-7, the complete variable domain is EAGVAQSPRYKIIEKRQSVAFWCNPISGHATLYWYQQILGQGPKLLIQFQNNGVVDDSQLPKDRFSAERLKGVDSTLKIQPAKLEDSAVYLCASSLEGRGAYEQYFGPGTRLTVT.

This clone appeared a few times. The gene calls are TRBV5-1 and TRBJ1-2, with 8 bases matching TRBD1. Germline V gives CDR1 SGHRS, CDR2 YFSETQ. This CDR3 region has 14 residues. The V gene end was trimmed by 0 bases and the J gene end by 4 bases; junction bases not matched to a gene: 2. CDR3 protein: CASSLGTGIYGYTF. In nucleotides, the CDR3 is TGCGCCAGCAGCTTGGGGACAGGGATCTATGGCTACACCTTC. The entire variable domain, with the rest obtained from reference TRBV5-1 and TRBJ1-2, is as follows: KAGVTQTPRYLIKTRGQQVTLSCSPISGHRSVSWYQQTPGQGLQFLFEYFSETQRNKGNFPGRFSGRQFSNSRSEMNVSTLELGDSALYLCASSLGTGIYGYTFGSGTRLTVV.

V is TRBV12-5 and J is TRBJ1-3; no reliable D call. The CDR3 covers 14 residues. The ends were cut back, 7 bases at V and 0 bases at J, with 10 bases in the middle. The germline V gene has CDR1 LGHNT and CDR2 FRNRAP. For the CDR3, the DNA is TGTGCTAGTGACAACAGCTTCTCTGGAAACACCATATATTTT. Protein sequence: CASDNSFSGNTIYF.

The chain carries TRBV5-4 and TRBJ1-1; tentatively, D is TRBD1 (6 bases). V was pared by 0 bases and J by 7 bases, with 10 bases between. The CDR3 has 13 amino acids. CDR1 and CDR2 (germline): SGHNT, YYREEE (reference sequence). The CDR3 is CASSLEQGSEAFF. DNA of the CDR3: TGTGCCAGCAGCTTGGAACAGGGAAGTGAAGCTTTCTTT.

This chain uses TRBV2 with TRBJ1-5, with TRBD1 as a possible D gene (5 bases). In germline, CDR1 is SNHLY, CDR2 FYNNEI. This CDR3 region has 14 residues. Trimming took 5 bases from V and 4 from J, leaving 12 bases between them. The DNA for the CDR3 is TGTGCCAGCAGTAGGGGTCAGGAAAATCAGCCCCAGCATTTT. Translating it yields CASSRGQENQPQHF.

This chain joins TRBV5-4 and TRBJ2-2, with TRBD2 matching 12 bases. Germline lookup yields CDR1 SGHNT and CDR2 YYREEE (reference sequence). CDR3 length equals 17 residues. Germline trimming cut 4 bases from V and 5 bases from J; bases unmatched to any gene: 9. CDR3 nucleotides: TGTGCCAGCAGCCCCGGACTAGCGGGGATTCCAACCGGGGAGCTGTTTTTT. Translation gives CASSPGLAGIPTGELFF.

The chain employs TRBV5-1 and TRBJ2-2; D gene ambiguous. The V and J ends lost 4 bases and 1 base respectively, with 8 bases between them. Germline CDR1 SGHRS, CDR2 YFSETQ. This CDR3 contains 14 residues. CDR3 loop: CASSKNRNTGELFF. The CDR3 DNA reads TGCGCCAGCAGCAAAAACAGGAACACCGGGGAGCTGTTTTTT.

The J gene is TRBJ1-1, the V gene TRBV29-1; possible D gene TRBD1, 5 bases. The V gene's germline CDR1 is SQVTM and CDR2 ANQGSEA. V was trimmed by 7 bases and J by 5 bases, leaving 17 bases between them. This CDR3 has 13 residues. In nucleotides, the CDR3 is TGCAGCGGGGGCCCAGGAATGAGAACTGAAGCTTTCTTT. This gives the protein CSGGPGMRTEAFF.

This chain uses TRBV21-1 with TRBJ1-2; the DNA was not compared with TRBD1, the D call given in the table. TRBV21-1 is marked as a pseudogene. The CDR3 is 17 residues long. For the CDR3, the DNA is TGTGCCAGCAGCTCAGGGCAGACCTCTATTTATAACTATGGCTACACCTTC. Protein sequence: CASSSGQTSIYNYGYTF.

V usage is TRBV18 and J usage is TRBJ1-1; no clear D gene. The germline V gene encodes CDR1 KGHSH and CDR2 LQKENI. This CDR3 comprises 14 residues. V shed 9 bases and J shed 3 bases, with 17 bases lying between them. The CDR3: CASGWAYVYTEAFF. The CDR3 DNA reads as TGTGCCAGTGGGTGGGCATACGTATACACTGAAGCTTTCTTT.